The TCR beta chain under discussion was sequenced for a study of T cell repertoires in cytomegalovirus infection (dated by TCRdb to the late 2010s). Looking at the study overall: The HLA type of each donor mattered for the analysis, because public TCR beta signatures pointed to carriage of CMV infection along with the matching HLA type. The full study reports these points: Carriers of CMV infection plus the relevant HLA type were discriminated by the cumulative frequency of public TCR beta family members in the study cohort and in an independent roughly 400-donor cohort. The ex vivo response was dominated by HLA-C-restricted CMV-specific TCR beta clonotypes, which also provided the single most frequent clonotype in two of eight donors.

This clonotype was picked up a small number of times. This receptor's antigen is unknown. No clone much larger than this one lies a single base away; base qualities are absent. Relative to germline, V is missing 6 bases and J is missing 9 bases, with 7 bases of the junction outside any gene match. CDR1 is given as MNHEY and CDR2 as SVGAGI, both from the germline V gene. Taken from cysteine to phenylalanine, the CDR3 has 15 residues. Only CDR3 DNA is held: 45 bases, read in frame from base 1. Data came from an Illumina HiSeq 1500. TCRdb passed the public sequencing reads through fastp at Q25 and MiXCR, retaining productive beta sequences. Every distinct CDR3 protein forms one entry, paired with its most common genes and DNA. This sample has some 230,000 distinct CDR3 sequences in its table, and 22% of those were observed once. The ten largest clones represent 18% of the sample.

The sequenced sample was CD8+ T cells from PBMCs. Recombination joined TRBV6-5 with TRBJ1-6; TRBD1 aligns with 11 central bases. This clonotype was obtained from a human donor in good health (CMV status not recorded). Some clones in this sample may be carry-over from other donors' samples. This receptor has the CDR3 CASSTSGTGGSPLHF. At the DNA level, the sequence is TGTGCCAGCAGCACCTCCGGGACAGGGGGTTCACCCCTCCACTTT.